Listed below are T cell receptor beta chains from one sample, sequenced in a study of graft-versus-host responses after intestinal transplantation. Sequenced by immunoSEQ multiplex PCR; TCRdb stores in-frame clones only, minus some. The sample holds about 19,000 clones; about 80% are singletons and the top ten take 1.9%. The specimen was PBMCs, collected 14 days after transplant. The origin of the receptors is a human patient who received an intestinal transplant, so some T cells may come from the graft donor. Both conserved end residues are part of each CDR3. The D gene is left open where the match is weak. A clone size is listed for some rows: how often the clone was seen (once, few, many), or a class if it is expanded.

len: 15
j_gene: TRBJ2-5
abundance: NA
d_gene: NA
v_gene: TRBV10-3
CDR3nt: TGTGCCATCAGTGAGTCTGCGGGATCCCAAGAGACCCAGTACTTC
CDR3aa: CAISESAGSQETQYF

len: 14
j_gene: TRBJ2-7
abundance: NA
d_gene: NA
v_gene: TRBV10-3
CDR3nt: TGTGCCATCAGTGAAACCGACCCGGGCTACGAGCAGTACTTC
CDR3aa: CAISETDPGYEQYF

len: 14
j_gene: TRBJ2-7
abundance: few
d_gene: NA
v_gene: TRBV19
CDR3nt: TGTGCCAGTAGTATAGGCAGGGGCGGCTTCGAGCAGTACTTC
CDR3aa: CASSIGRGGFEQYF

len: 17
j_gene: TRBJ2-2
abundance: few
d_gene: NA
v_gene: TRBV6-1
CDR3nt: TGTGCCAGCAGTGAACGAGTTCGGTATGGCAGACCCGGGGAGCTGTTTTTT
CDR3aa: CASSERVRYGRPGELFF

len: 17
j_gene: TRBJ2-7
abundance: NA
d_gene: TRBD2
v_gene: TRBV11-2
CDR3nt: TGTGCCAGCAGCCCCAGAATACCGGGACTAGCTGGCCACGAGCAGTACTTC
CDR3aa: CASSPRIPGLAGHEQYF

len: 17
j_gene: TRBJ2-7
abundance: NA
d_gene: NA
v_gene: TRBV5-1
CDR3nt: TGCGCCAGCAGCTTGGAATTTGGGGGCGCGGGTACCGGCGAGCAGTACTTC
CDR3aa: CASSLEFGGAGTGEQYF

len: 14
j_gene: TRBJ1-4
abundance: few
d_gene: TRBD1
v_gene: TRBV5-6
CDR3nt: TGTGCCAGCAGCCAGGACAGGGAGGGGGAAAAACTGTTTTTT
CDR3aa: CASSQDREGEKLFF

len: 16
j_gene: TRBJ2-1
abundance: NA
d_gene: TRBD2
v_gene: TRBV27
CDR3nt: TGTGCCAGCAGTCCCGGGACTAGCGGGGGCTACAATGAGCAGTTCTTC
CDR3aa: CASSPGTSGGYNEQFF

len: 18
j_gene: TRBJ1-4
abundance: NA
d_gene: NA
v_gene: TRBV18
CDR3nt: TGTGCCAGCTCCCACCAGAGCGGCGGGGTTGCGTCTAATGAAAAACTGTTTTTT
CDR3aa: CASSHQSGGVASNEKLFF

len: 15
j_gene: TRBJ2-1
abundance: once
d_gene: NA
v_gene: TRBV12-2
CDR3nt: TGTGCAAGTCGCTCCCGGCAGGGCGCCTACAATGAGCAGTTCTTC
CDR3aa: CASRSRQGAYNEQFF

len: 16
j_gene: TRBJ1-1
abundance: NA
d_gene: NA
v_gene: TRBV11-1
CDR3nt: TGTGCCAGCAGCTTAGCAAGGGGGGGCCCGAACACTGAAGCTTTCTTT
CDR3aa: CASSLARGGPNTEAFF

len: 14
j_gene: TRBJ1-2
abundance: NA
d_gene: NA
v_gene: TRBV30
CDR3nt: TGTGCCTGGAGTGTAGTACCAGGGAGGTATGGCTACACCTTC
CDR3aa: CAWSVVPGRYGYTF

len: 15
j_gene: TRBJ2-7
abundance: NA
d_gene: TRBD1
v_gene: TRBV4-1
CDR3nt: TGCGCCAGCAGCCAAGAGGGACAGGAGTACTACGAGCAGTACTTC
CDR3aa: CASSQEGQEYYEQYF

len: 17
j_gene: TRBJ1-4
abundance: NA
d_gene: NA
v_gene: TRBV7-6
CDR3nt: TGTGCCAGCAGCTTAGGATTTTACAGGGCGAGAGATGAAAAACTGTTTTTT
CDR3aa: CASSLGFYRARDEKLFF

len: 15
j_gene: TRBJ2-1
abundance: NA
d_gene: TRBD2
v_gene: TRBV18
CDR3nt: TGTGCCAGCTCACCACCGGGACCCTCTCTAGCGGCCCAGTTCTTC
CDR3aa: CASSPPGPSLAAQFF

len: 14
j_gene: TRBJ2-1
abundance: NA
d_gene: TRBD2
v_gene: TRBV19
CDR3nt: TGTGCCAGTAGTCTACTAGCGGGAGACGATGAGCAGTTCTTC
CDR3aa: CASSLLAGDDEQFF

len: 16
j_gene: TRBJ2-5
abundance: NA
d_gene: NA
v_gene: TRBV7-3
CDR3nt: TGTGCCAGCAGCTTAGGGAAAGGAGGCCGGGGAGAGACCCAGTACTTC
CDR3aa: CASSLGKGGRGETQYF

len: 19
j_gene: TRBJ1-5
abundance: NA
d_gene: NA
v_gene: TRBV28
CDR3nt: TGTGCCAGCAGTTCCCTGACTACAGGTCCTGAAAATAGCAATCAGCCCCAGCATTTT
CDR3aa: CASSSLTTGPENSNQPQHF

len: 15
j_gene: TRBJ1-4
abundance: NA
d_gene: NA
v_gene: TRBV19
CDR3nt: TGTGCCAGTAGTATGTCGGCAGTCACCTATGAAAAACTGTTTTTT
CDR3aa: CASSMSAVTYEKLFF

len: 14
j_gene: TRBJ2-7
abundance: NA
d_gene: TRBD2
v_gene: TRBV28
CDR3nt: TGTGCCAGCAGGATCGGACTAGCGGGAGGCGAGCAGTACTTC
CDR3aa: CASRIGLAGGEQYF

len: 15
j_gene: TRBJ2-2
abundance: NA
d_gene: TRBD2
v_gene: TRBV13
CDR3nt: TGTGCCAGCAGCCCCGCGGGGGAGAAGAGCGGGGAGCTGTTTTTT
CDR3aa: CASSPAGEKSGELFF

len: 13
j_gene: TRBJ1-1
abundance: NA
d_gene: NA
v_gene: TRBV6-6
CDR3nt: TGTGCCAGCAGTTACGCGGGACAAGGAGGGGCTTTCTTT
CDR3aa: CASSYAGQGGAFF

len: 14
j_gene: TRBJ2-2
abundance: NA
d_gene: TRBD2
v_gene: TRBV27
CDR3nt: TGTGCCAGCAGTTTTTCGGGGGGGCCCGGGGAGCTGTTTTTT
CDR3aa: CASSFSGGPGELFF

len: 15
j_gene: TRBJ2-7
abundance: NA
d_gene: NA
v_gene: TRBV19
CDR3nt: TGTGCCAGTACCATAGGGGAAGGGACCTCCTACGAGCAGTACTTC
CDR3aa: CASTIGEGTSYEQYF

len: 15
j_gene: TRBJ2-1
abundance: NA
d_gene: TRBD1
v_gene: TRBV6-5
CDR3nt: TGTGCCAGCCGTACTGACAGGGGACAAAACAATGAGCAGTTCTTC
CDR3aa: CASRTDRGQNNEQFF

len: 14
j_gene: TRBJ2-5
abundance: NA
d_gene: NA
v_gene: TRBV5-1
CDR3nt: TGCGCCAGCAGCTTGGGGGCAGGGAAAGAGACCCAGTACTTC
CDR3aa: CASSLGAGKETQYF

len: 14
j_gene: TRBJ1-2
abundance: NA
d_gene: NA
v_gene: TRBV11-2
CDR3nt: TGTGCCAGCAGCTTAGAATGGGACTGGGGAGGCTACACCTTC
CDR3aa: CASSLEWDWGGYTF